One and the same sample provided the 29 T cell receptor beta chains below, sequenced in a study of cytotoxic CD8 clonotypes in ibrutinib-treated CLL. Assay used: immunoSEQ multiplex PCR; TCRdb lists only in-frame clones, some missing. Of 130,000 or so clones listed, around 77% are singletons. The source was PBMCs, collected after 12 months of ibrutinib treatment. The receptor source for this set is a human donor with chronic lymphocytic leukemia.

The gene calls are TRBV6-4 and TRBJ1-5; D ambiguous. This CDR3 contains 18 residues. Germline CDR1 MRHNA, CDR2 SNTAGT. V was pared by 0 bases and J by 6 bases, with 21 bases between. The CDR3 protein is CASSDSKNHSGLIQPQHF. The CDR3 bases are TGTGCCAGCAGTGACTCGAAAAATCACTCGGGGTTAATTCAGCCCCAGCATTTT.

This chain links TRBV6-5 with TRBJ1-4; 7 bases line up with TRBD1. The CDR3 has 15 residues. The trim removed 5 bases at V and 8 bases at J, leaving 11 bases unmatched. Per germline, CDR1 MNHEY and CDR2 SVGAGI. DNA of the CDR3: TGTGCCAGCAGTACCCGGGACAGCTTGTCGGAAAAACTGTTTTTT. Translating gives CASSTRDSLSEKLFF.

The rearrangement joins TRBV6-1 to TRBJ1-4; D is unclear. Germline V gives CDR1 MNHNS, CDR2 SASEGT. The CDR3 length is 16 residues. V lost 0 bases and J lost 7, with 15 bases in between. Here the CDR3 DNA reads TGTGCCAGCAGTGAAGCGAGTAGGGTGTGGAGTGAAAAACTGTTTTTT. It codes for CASSEASRVWSEKLFF.

The V call is TRBV10-3, the J call TRBJ2-1; D is ambiguous. Germline V gene lookup returns CDR1 ENHRY and CDR2 SYGVKD. The ends were cut back, 2 bases at V and 7 bases at J, with 15 bases in the middle. The CDR3 has 15 amino acids. The CDR3 DNA is TGTGCCATCAGTGAGAATTCTGGCACGGCGAATGAGCAGTTCTTC. It is translated as CAISENSGTANEQFF.

The chain uses TRBV6-4 and TRBJ2-1; D is perhaps TRBD1 (5 bases). Trimming pared 3 bases from V and 7 bases from J, leaving 7 bases between. Germline assignment: CDR1 MRHNA and CDR2 SNTAGT. This CDR3 has 12 residues. CDR3 nucleotide sequence: TGTGCCAGCAGTGAGGGGCAGAATGAGCAGTTCTTC. Amino acids: CASSEGQNEQFF.

V usage is TRBV6-5 and J usage is TRBJ1-6; no clear D gene. The V end was cut by 2 bases, the J end by 8 bases, with 7 bases between. Germline V gene sequence: CDR1 MNHEY, CDR2 SVGAGI. The CDR3 consists of 13 residues. CDR3 sequence: CASSYGGDSPLHF. CDR3 DNA: TGTGCCAGCAGTTACGGCGGGGATTCACCCCTCCACTTT.

The chain joins TRBV18 to TRBJ2-5; D ambiguous. V was cut by 2 bases and J by 2 bases, with 6 bases left in between. CDR3 length: 13 residues. Per germline, CDR1 KGHSH and CDR2 LQKENI. The CDR3 DNA is TGTGCCAGCTCACCATGGCAGCAAGAGACCCAGTACTTC. It is translated as CASSPWQQETQYF.

This clone was detected a few times. This chain links TRBV29-1 with TRBJ2-7; 9 nucleotides line up with TRBD2. V lost 4 bases, J lost 0 bases, and 1 base stayed unmatched. This CDR3 is built from 13 residues. Germline V gene lookup returns CDR1 SQVTM and CDR2 ANQGSEA. The CDR3 reads CSVATSGSYEQYF. The DNA of the CDR3 is TGCAGCGTTGCGACTAGCGGCTCCTACGAGCAGTACTTC.

The genes are TRBV9 and TRBJ2-3, with 10 bases matching TRBD2. After removal of 1 base from V and 4 bases from J, the junction contained 9 bases not matched to a gene. CDR3 length equals 17 residues. Germline-derived CDR1 and CDR2 are SGDLS and YYNGEE. CDR3 bases: TGTGCCAGCAGCGTACCGTTCCTAGCGGGAGAAGCAGATACGCAGTATTTT. Translation gives CASSVPFLAGEADTQYF.

The V call is TRBV11-3, the J call TRBJ2-6, with D possibly matching TRBD1 (6 bases). The CDR3 consists of 17 residues. The germline V gene has CDR1 SGHNT and CDR2 YENEEA. V lost 1 base and J lost 2, with 12 bases in between. CDR3 DNA sequence: TGTGCCAGCAGCTTAGCTCTCTCAGGGGCTGGGGCCAACGTCCTGACTTTC. The encoded protein is CASSLALSGAGANVLTF.

This clone has a handful of counts. The rearrangement uses TRBV6-5 and TRBJ2-3; D is undetermined. The germline V and J ends were trimmed by 5 bases and 3 bases, with 9 bases remaining between them. CDR3 length: 13 amino acids. The V gene's germline CDR1 is MNHEY and CDR2 SVGAGI. In nucleotides, the CDR3 is TGTGCCAGCAGTCTCCGACCAACAGATACGCAGTATTTT. Translation: CASSLRPTDTQYF.

The rearrangement links TRBV9 to TRBJ2-1; 8 nucleotides agree with TRBD2. The CDR3 totals 15 residues. V lost 3 bases to trimming and J lost 8 bases; unmatched junction nucleotides: 10. Looked up from germline, CDR1 is SGDLS and CDR2 is YYNGEE. This chain's CDR3 is CASSDIKAGADEQFF. The CDR3 coding sequence is TGTGCCAGCAGCGACATAAAAGCGGGAGCCGATGAGCAGTTCTTC.

The gene calls are TRBV2 and TRBJ1-2; maybe TRBD1 (6 bases). This CDR3 spans 15 amino acids. Between the trimmed V and J ends, which lost 7 bases and 6 bases, there was a span of 21 bases. CDR1 is SNHLY, CDR2 FYNNEI, per germline. The CDR3 is CASKGEGGREDGYTF. The CDR3 DNA reads TGTGCCAGCAAGGGTGAGGGGGGGCGCGAGGATGGCTACACCTTC.

The CDR3 DNA reads as TGCGCCAGCAGCTTGGGGTCGGCCTACTCATCGGATGGCTACACCTTC. Translating it yields CASSLGSAYSSDGYTF. J is TRBJ1-2 and V is TRBV5-1; no firm D call. Trimming cost V 0 bases and J 6 bases, with 18 bases left between them. Looked up from germline, CDR1 is SGHRS and CDR2 is YFSETQ. The CDR3 contains 16 residues.

This sequence joins TRBV5-1 and TRBJ2-3; unclear D gene. Germline values: CDR1 SGHRS, CDR2 YFSETQ. The CDR3 has 15 residues. Trimming left V 4 bases short and J 3 bases short, with 15 bases between. In DNA form, the CDR3 reads TGCGCCAGCAGCCCTGGTGGCAGTGGGACAGATACGCAGTATTTT. Translated, it gives CASSPGGSGTDTQYF. Variable domain in full (rest from reference TRBV5-1 and TRBJ2-3): KAGVTQTPRYLIKTRGQQVTLSCSPISGHRSVSWYQQTPGQGLQFLFEYFSETQRNKGNFPGRFSGRQFSNSRSEMNVSTLELGDSALYLCASSPGGSGTDTQYFGPGTRLTVL.

The chain is built from TRBV28 and TRBJ2-7, with D possibly being TRBD2 (6 bases). Trimming pared 3 bases from V and 4 bases from J, leaving 25 bases between. This CDR3 contains 18 residues. Per germline, CDR1 MDHEN and CDR2 SYDVKM. The CDR3 spells CASSFLFLAPDAIYEQYF. The CDR3 coding sequence is TGTGCCAGCAGTTTCCTCTTCCTAGCGCCCGACGCGATATACGAGCAGTACTTC.

The chain links TRBV4-3 to TRBJ2-4, with 7 bases fitting TRBD2. The CDR3 consists of 13 residues. Trimming took 0 bases from V and 13 from J; bases not matched to a gene: 6. From germline, CDR1 is LGHNA and CDR2 YSLEER. The CDR3 sequence: CASSQENGRPQYF. CDR3 DNA sequence: TGCGCCAGCAGCCAAGAGAACGGGAGGCCCCAGTACTTC.

This clone was seen a few times. V is TRBV28 and J is TRBJ1-1; D is uncertain. V was shortened by 3 bases and J by 11 bases, with 10 bases between the two germline ends. In germline, CDR1 is MDHEN, CDR2 SYDVKM. The CDR3 is made up of 11 amino acids. The CDR3 bases are TGTGCCAGCAGTTTTCCCGGGTATGCTTTCTTT. Translated: CASSFPGYAFF. Using reference TRBV28 and TRBJ1-1 for the parts outside the CDR3, the full variable domain is DVKVTQSSRYLVKRTGEKVFLECVQDMDHENMFWYRQDPGLGLRLIYFSYDVKMKEKGDIPEGYSVSREKKERFSLILESASTNQTSMYLCASSFPGYAFFGQGTRLTVV.

V and J are TRBV5-1 and TRBJ1-6; D may be TRBD1 (6 bases). Germline CDR1 SGHRS, CDR2 YFSETQ. Trimming stripped 3 bases from V and 3 bases from J, with 13 bases between. This CDR3 is 16 amino acids long. The CDR3 bases are TGCGCCAGCAGCTACGACAGGACGGACTATAATTCACCCCTCCACTTT. Amino acid sequence: CASSYDRTDYNSPLHF.

The gene calls are TRBV7-9 and TRBJ2-2; D not resolved. The V end lost 5 bases, the J end lost 6 bases, and 13 bases lay between the germline ends. The CDR3 has 14 amino acids. The germline CDR1 and CDR2 sequences are SEHNR and FQNEAQ (reference sequence). In DNA form, the CDR3 reads TGTGCCAGCAGCCGAACCAATCGGGCCGGGGAGCTGTTTTTT. Amino acid sequence: CASSRTNRAGELFF. Looking up the rest from reference TRBV7-9 and TRBJ2-2 gives the full variable domain: DTGVSQNPRHKITKRGQNVTFRCDPISEHNRLYWYRQTLGQGPEFLTYFQNEAQLEKSRLLSDRFSAERPKGSFSTLEIQRTEQGDSAMYLCASSRTNRAGELFFGEGSRLTVL.

The rearrangement links TRBV27 to TRBJ1-1; 7 bases are shared with TRBD1. The CDR3 extends over 14 amino acids. Germline V gene data show CDR1 as MNHEY and CDR2 as SMNVEV (reference sequence). Trimming removed 7 bases from V and 1 base from J; junction bases left unmatched: 6. CDR3 in DNA: TGTGCCAGCACCTCGACAGGGTCGAACACTGAAGCTTTCTTT. It codes for CASTSTGSNTEAFF.

This clone was seen a single time. This chain joins TRBV9 and TRBJ2-7; D gene unclear. V dropped 0 bases and J dropped 0 bases, with 7 bases sitting between them. The germline gives CDR1 SGDLS, CDR2 YYNGEE. The CDR3 is 14 residues long. The CDR3 is CASSVASSSYEQYF. In DNA form, the CDR3 reads TGTGCCAGCAGCGTAGCCTCGAGCTCCTACGAGCAGTACTTC. Complete variable domain (other parts from reference TRBV9 and TRBJ2-7): DSGVTQTPKHLITATGQRVTLRCSPRSGDLSVYWYQQSLDQGLQFLIQYYNGEERAKGNILERFSAQQFPDLHSELNLSSLELGDSALYFCASSVASSSYEQYFGPGTRLTVT.

This clone was seen more than once but under ten times. The chain has TRBV6-5 and TRBJ2-3; 9 nucleotides agree with TRBD1. The V and J ends lost 8 bases and 5 bases, in that order; junction bases with no gene match: 11. This CDR3 has 15 amino acids. Germline V gene lookup returns CDR1 MNHEY and CDR2 SVGAGI. The CDR3, as DNA: TGTGCCAGCGGAAAGGGGACAGGGTTGGGAGATACGCAGTATTTT. This gives the protein CASGKGTGLGDTQYF.

The CDR3 sequence is CSVVMEYTEAFF. The CDR3 DNA reads TGCAGCGTTGTTATGGAATACACTGAAGCTTTCTTT. This sequence joins TRBV29-1 and TRBJ1-1; D is uncertain. The CDR3 runs 12 residues. The V gene's germline CDR1 is SQVTM and CDR2 ANQGSEA. The V end was cut by 4 bases, the J end by 3 bases, with 9 bases between.

The chain combines TRBV9 with TRBJ1-3, with D unresolved. Germline V lookup: CDR1 SGDLS, CDR2 YYNGEE. V lost 1 base to trimming and J lost 0 bases, with 11 bases between them. This CDR3 comprises 16 residues. As DNA, the CDR3 is TGTGCCAGCAGCGTAAGCGACGGATTCTCTGGAAACACCATATATTTT. This gives the protein CASSVSDGFSGNTIYF. Full variable domain (rest looked up from reference TRBV9 and TRBJ1-3): DSGVTQTPKHLITATGQRVTLRCSPRSGDLSVYWYQQSLDQGLQFLIQYYNGEERAKGNILERFSAQQFPDLHSELNLSSLELGDSALYFCASSVSDGFSGNTIYFGEGSWLTVV.

The chain couples TRBV28 to TRBJ2-2; tentatively, D is TRBD1 or TRBD2 (5 bases each). The CDR3 consists of 14 residues. Germline CDR1 and CDR2: MDHEN and SYDVKM. With 4 bases removed from V and 7 bases from J, the gap between germline ends came to 13 bases. CDR3 DNA sequence: TGTGCCAGCAGTTACGGGACCTCCAGCGGGGAGCTGTTTTTT. Translating gives CASSYGTSSGELFF.

The genes are TRBV2 and TRBJ2-7; perhaps TRBD1 as D (6 bases). V was cut by 8 bases and J by 3 bases, with 8 bases left in between. CDR1 is SNHLY and CDR2 is FYNNEI in the germline V gene. This CDR3 is built from 11 residues. DNA of the CDR3: TGTGCCAGCTCGGACAGCTACGAGCAGTACTTC. Translation gives CASSDSYEQYF.

Details on this clone: Other DNA sequences of this sample code for an identical CDR3. Here the CDR3 DNA reads TGCAGTGCTAGTCAAGAGACCCAGTACTTC. It specifies CSASQETQYF. V is TRBV20-1 and J is TRBJ2-5; unclear D gene. V was cut by 3 bases and J by 2 bases, with 1 base left in between. This CDR3 spans 10 amino acids. CDR1 and CDR2 from the germline V gene are DFQATT and SNEGSKA (reference sequence).

For this clone: One end of the junction is discordant with germline, which a read error may explain. The chain employs TRBV7-6 and TRBJ2-6; tentatively, D is TRBD1 (7 bases). Germline loops: CDR1 SGHVS, CDR2 FNYEAQ. The CDR3 length is 13 residues. This CDR3 is CASSPGGSGGPSF. DNA for the CDR3: TGTGCCAGCAGCCCAGGGGGATCAGGGGGGCCCTCTTTC.